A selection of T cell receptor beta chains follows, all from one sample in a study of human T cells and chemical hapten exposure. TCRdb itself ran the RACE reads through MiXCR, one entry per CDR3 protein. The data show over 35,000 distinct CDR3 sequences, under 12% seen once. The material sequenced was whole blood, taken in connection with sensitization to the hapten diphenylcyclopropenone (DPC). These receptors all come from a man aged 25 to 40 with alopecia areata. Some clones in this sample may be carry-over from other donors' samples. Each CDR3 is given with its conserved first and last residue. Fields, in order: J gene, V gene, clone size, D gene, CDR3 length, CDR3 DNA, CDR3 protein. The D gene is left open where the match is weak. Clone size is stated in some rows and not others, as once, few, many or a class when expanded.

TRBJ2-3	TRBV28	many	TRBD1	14	TGTGCCAGCAAGGGGGCGCGTAAGGTAGATACGCAGTATTTT	CASKGARKVDTQYF
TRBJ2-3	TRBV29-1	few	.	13	TGCAGCGTGGAGGGCAGGGTTCGAGATACGCAGTATTTT	CSVEGRVRDTQYF
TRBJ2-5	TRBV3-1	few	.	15	TGTGCCAGCAGCTATCCCCAAGGGAACCAAGAGACCCAGTACTTC	CASSYPQGNQETQYF
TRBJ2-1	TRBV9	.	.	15	TGTGCCAGCAGCGTAAGTGGGGTCGACTACAATGAGCAGTTCTTC	CASSVSGVDYNEQFF
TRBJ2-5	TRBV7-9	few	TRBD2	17	TGTGCCAGCAGCCCGGGACGGGGGGGCGATTACCAAGAGACCCAGTACTTC	CASSPGRGGDYQETQYF
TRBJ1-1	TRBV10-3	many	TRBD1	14	TGTGCCATCAGGATGGACAGGGTAAACACTGAAGCTTTCTTT	CAIRMDRVNTEAFF
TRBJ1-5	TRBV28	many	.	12	TGTGCCAGCAGTGGACAGTTTCAGCCCCAGCATTTT	CASSGQFQPQHF
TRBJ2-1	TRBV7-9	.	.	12	TGTGCCAGCAGCCAGACTAACAATGAGCAGTTCTTC	CASSQTNNEQFF
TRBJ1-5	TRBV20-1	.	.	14	TGCAGTGCTAGAAGGGCAGATAGCAATCAGCCCCAGCATTTT	CSARRADSNQPQHF
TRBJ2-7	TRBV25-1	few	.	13	TGTGCCAGCACCCCCAGCGGACCCTACGAGCAGTACTTC	CASTPSGPYEQYF
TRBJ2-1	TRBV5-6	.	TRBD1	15	TGTGCCAGCAGCATGACAGGGGGCGATTACAATGAGCAGTTCTTC	CASSMTGGDYNEQFF
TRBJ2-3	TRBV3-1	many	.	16	TGTGCCAGCAGCCAAGACCCACCCCTGGGGCGGGATACGCAGTATTTT	CASSQDPPLGRDTQYF
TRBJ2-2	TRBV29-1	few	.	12	TGCAGCGTTCGGAGGAACACCGGGGAGCTGTTTTTT	CSVRRNTGELFF
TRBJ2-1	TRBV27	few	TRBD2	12	TGTGCCAGCAGTTCGGGGGGAGGGGAGCAGTTCTTC	CASSSGGGEQFF
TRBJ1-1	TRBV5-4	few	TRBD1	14	TGTGCCAGCAGCCCCGGACAGGGGAGGTCTGAAGCTTTCTTT	CASSPGQGRSEAFF
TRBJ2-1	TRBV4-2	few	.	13	TGTGCCAGCAGCCAAGCCGTAATGTATGAGCAGTTCTTC	CASSQAVMYEQFF
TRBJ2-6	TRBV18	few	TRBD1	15	TGTGCCAGCTCAAGGGACAGCGGTTACCCCAACGTCCTGACTTTC	CASSRDSGYPNVLTF
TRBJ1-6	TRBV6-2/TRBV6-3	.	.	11	TGTGCCAGCAGTACGGGCCACGAGTGGTGCTTT	CASSTGHEWCF
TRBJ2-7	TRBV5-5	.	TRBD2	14	TGTGCCAGCAGCTTGACAGCGGGAACCTACGAGCAGTACTTC	CASSLTAGTYEQYF
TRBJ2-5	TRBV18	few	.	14	TGTGCCAGCTCACCCGGATCAGGGTTTGAGACCCAGTACTTC	CASSPGSGFETQYF
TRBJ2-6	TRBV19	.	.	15	TGTGCCAGTAGGGGAACCTTCTCTGGGGCCAACGTCCTGACTTTC	CASRGTFSGANVLTF
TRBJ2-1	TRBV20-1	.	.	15	TGCAGTGCTAGAGATTGGCTGAGCTCCTACAATGAGCAGTTCTTC	CSARDWLSSYNEQFF
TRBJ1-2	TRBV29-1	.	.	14	TGCAGCGTCGTTTCCCGGGACCGAGCCTATGGCTACACCTTC	CSVVSRDRAYGYTF
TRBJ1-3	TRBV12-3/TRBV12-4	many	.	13	TGTGCCAGCGGCGTGGCGGGGGCCCGCACCATATATTTT	CASGVAGARTIYF
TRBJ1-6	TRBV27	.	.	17	TGTGCCAGCAGTTTCAGTCAATCGGGCTCCTATAATTCACCCCTCCACTTT	CASSFSQSGSYNSPLHF
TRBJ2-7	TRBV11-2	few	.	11	TGTGCCAGCAGCCCAAACAGAGAGCAGTACTTC	CASSPNREQYF
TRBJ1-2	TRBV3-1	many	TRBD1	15	TGTGCCAGCAGTTATGGACAGGGAATAGTCTATGGCTACACCTTC	CASSYGQGIVYGYTF
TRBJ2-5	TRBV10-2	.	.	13	TGCGCCACAGCGCAACAAGAACAAGAGACCCAGTACTTC	CATAQQEQETQYF
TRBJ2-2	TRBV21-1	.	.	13	TGTGCCAGCAGGCACAGTAGCACCGGGGAGCTGTTTTTT	CASRHSSTGELFF
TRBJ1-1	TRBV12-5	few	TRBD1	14	TGTGCTAGTGGCTTACAGGGGGGGACCACTGAAGCTTTCTTT	CASGLQGGTTEAFF
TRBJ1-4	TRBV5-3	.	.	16	TGTGCCAGAAGCTTGTCCCGTCGGGGAATTCGCGAAAAACTGTTTTTT	CARSLSRRGIREKLFF
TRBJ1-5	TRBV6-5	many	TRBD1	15	TGTGCCAGTGCCAAGGGACAGGGGGCTGGGCAGCCCCAGCATTTT	CASAKGQGAGQPQHF
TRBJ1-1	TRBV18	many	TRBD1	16	TGTGCCAGCTCACAAGGGACGGGACAGTTGAACACTGAAGCTTTCTTT	CASSQGTGQLNTEAFF
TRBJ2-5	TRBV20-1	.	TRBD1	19	TGCAGTGCTAGATCACCCTCTTTATCCGGGACAGGGGGCAAAAAGACCCAGTACTTC	CSARSPSLSGTGGKKTQYF
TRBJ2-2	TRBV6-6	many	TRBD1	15	TGTGCCAGCACCACCGGGACAGAACACACCGGGGAGCTGTTTTTT	CASTTGTEHTGELFF
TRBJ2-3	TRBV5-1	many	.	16	TGCGCCAGCAGCCCCCTTTTAGGAGGGCCCACAGATACGCAGTATTTT	CASSPLLGGPTDTQYF
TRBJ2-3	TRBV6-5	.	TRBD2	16	TGTGCCAGCAGCCGTTCACTAGCGGGGCGCCTCTATACGCAGTATTTT	CASSRSLAGRLYTQYF
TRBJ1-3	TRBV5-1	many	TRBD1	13	TGCGCCAGCAGCTTGGGGACAGGGAGGCACCATGATTTT	CASSLGTGRHHDF
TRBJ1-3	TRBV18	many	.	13	TGTGCCAGCTCACCAAACGCGGGAAACACCATATATTTT	CASSPNAGNTIYF
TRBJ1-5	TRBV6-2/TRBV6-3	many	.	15	TGTGCCAGCAGTTACGGGGCCGTAAATAATCAGCCCCAGCATTTT	CASSYGAVNNQPQHF
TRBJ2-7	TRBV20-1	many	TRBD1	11	TGCAGTGCTGCGGACAGGGGGGAGCAGTACTTC	CSAADRGEQYF
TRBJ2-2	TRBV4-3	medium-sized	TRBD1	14	TGCGCCAGCAGCCAGCGGACAGGTAGAGGGGAGCTGTTTTTT	CASSQRTGRGELFF
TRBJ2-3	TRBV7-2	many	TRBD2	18	TGTGCCAGCAGCTTAGGGGGACTAGCGGGAGGGTACACAGATACGCAGTATTTT	CASSLGGLAGGYTDTQYF
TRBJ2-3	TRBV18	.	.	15	TGTGCCAGCTCACCTAAACCGGGTCACACAGATACGCAGTATTTT	CASSPKPGHTDTQYF
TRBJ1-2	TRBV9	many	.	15	TGTGCCAGCAGCCTCACTGACAGCTCGGGCTATGGCTACACCTTC	CASSLTDSSGYGYTF
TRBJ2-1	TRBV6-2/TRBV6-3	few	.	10	TGTGCCAGCAGTGGTAATGAGCAGTTCTTC	CASSGNEQFF
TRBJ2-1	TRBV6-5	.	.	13	TGTGCCAGCAGTCGCTCTAGCTTTCATGAGCAGTTCTTC	CASSRSSFHEQFF
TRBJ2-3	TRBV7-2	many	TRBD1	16	TGTGCCAGCAGCTTACTCCGAACAGGGGGCACAGATACGCAGTATTTT	CASSLLRTGGTDTQYF
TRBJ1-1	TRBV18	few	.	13	TGTGCCAGCTCAACGGGACAGAACACTGAAGCTTTCTTT	CASSTGQNTEAFF
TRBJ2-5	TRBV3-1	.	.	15	TGTGCCAGCAGCCAAAGCCAGACGACGGGGGAGACCCAGTACTTC	CASSQSQTTGETQYF
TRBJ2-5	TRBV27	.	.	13	TGTGCCAGCAGTTTGGGGCAGCTAGAGACCCAGTACTTC	CASSLGQLETQYF
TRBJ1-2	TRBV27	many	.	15	TGTGCCAGCTGTATTACGGGGGCTAGTGGCTATGGCTACACCTTC	CASCITGASGYGYTF
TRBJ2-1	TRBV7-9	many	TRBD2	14	TGTGCCAGCAGCCTAGCGGGAACTTACAATGAGCAGTTCTTC	CASSLAGTYNEQFF
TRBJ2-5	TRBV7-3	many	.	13	TGTGCCAGCAGCTCCCTTAGTCAGGAGACCCAGTACTTC	CASSSLSQETQYF
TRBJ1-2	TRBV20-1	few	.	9	TGCAGTGCCCCTGAAGGCTACACCTTC	CSAPEGYTF
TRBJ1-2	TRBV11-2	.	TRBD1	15	TGTGCCAGCAGCCGAAACACAGGGGGGGCTTATGGCTACACCTTC	CASSRNTGGAYGYTF
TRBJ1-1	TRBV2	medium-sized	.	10	TGTGCCAGCTTCATCACTGAAGCTTTCTTT	CASFITEAFF
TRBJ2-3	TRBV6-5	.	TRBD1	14	TGTGCCAGCAGACCCAAGGGGGCCACAGATACGCAGTATTTT	CASRPKGATDTQYF
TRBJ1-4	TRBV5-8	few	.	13	TGTGCCAGCAGTGGGGGGCAGTTTGAAAAACTGTTTTTT	CASSGGQFEKLFF